The 32 T cell receptor beta chains below come from one sample, sequenced in a study of blood T cell repertoires in COVID-19. Generated by immunoSEQ multiplex PCR, the TCRdb table keeps only in-frame clones and is missing some. The sample consists of some 94,000 clones, more than 75% of them appearing once. Sequencing was done on a sample of peripheral blood. The receptors were gathered from a human donor in a cohort sampled during active COVID-19.

This rearrangement joins TRBV28 to TRBJ2-1; possible D gene TRBD2, 7 bases. Germline V CDR1 and CDR2: MDHEN, SYDVKM. The CDR3 loop spans 13 amino acids. Trimming cost V 8 bases and J 4 bases, with 12 bases left between them. CDR3 protein: CASEGGGYNEQFF. The DNA for the CDR3 is TGTGCCAGCGAGGGGGGGGGATACAATGAGCAGTTCTTC. The complete variable domain, with remaining parts taken from reference TRBV28 and TRBJ2-1, reads DVKVTQSSRYLVKRTGEKVFLECVQDMDHENMFWYRQDPGLGLRLIYFSYDVKMKEKGDIPEGYSVSREKKERFSLILESASTNQTSMYLCASEGGGYNEQFFGPGTRLTVL.

The chain carries TRBV1 and TRBJ2-2; the D call TRBD1 from the table was never checked on the DNA. TRBV1 is given as a pseudogene. This CDR3 region has 19 residues. The CDR3 loop reads CTSSQDESRGQENTGELFF. CDR3 coding DNA: TGCACCAGCAGCCAAGATGAAAGTCGGGGACAGGAGAACACCGGGGAGCTGTTTTTT.

The J gene is TRBJ2-1, the V gene TRBV6-2 or TRBV6-3; 10 bases align to TRBD2. The CDR3 length is 16 residues. V lost 5 bases, J lost 1 base, and 5 bases stayed unmatched. Germline CDR1 reads MNHEY; CDR2 reads SVGEGT. The CDR3 region is CASSPRSGRSYNEQFF. CDR3 nucleotide sequence: TGTGCCAGCAGTCCACGTAGCGGGAGGTCCTACAATGAGCAGTTCTTC.

This chain's CDR3 is CASSRGSGRRYNEQFF. In DNA form, the CDR3 reads TGTGCCAGCAGTCGGGGAAGCGGGAGGAGGTACAATGAGCAGTTCTTC. The rearrangement links TRBV6-2 or TRBV6-3 to TRBJ2-1; 9 nucleotides match TRBD2. CDR3 length: 16 residues. From germline, CDR1 is MNHEY and CDR2 SVGEGT. V was clipped by 5 bases and J by 4 bases; unmatched bases: 9.

This chain uses TRBV7-3 with TRBJ2-3; no clear D gene. V shed 6 bases and J shed 5 bases, with 12 bases lying between them. The germline V gene has CDR1 SGHTA and CDR2 FQGTGA. This CDR3 is 13 amino acids long. The CDR3 loop is CASSPSNRDTQYF. The DNA for the CDR3 is TGTGCCAGCAGTCCAAGTAATAGAGATACGCAGTATTTT.

V usage is TRBV19 and J usage is TRBJ1-1; 8 positions agree with TRBD1. The V gene's germline CDR1 is LNHDA and CDR2 SQIVND (reference sequence). CDR3 length: 16 amino acids. The J segment lost 0 bases and the V segment lost 3 bases, leaving 6 bases of the junction unmatched. CDR3 amino acids: CASSMDRAFLNTEAFF. CDR3 coding DNA: TGTGCCAGTAGTATGGACAGGGCGTTCTTGAACACTGAAGCTTTCTTT.

This clone has a single count. The chain joins TRBV28 to TRBJ2-7; 8 bases agree with TRBD1. The germline V gene encodes CDR1 MDHEN and CDR2 SYDVKM. V trimming: 5 bases; J trimming: 13 bases; junction bases outside the gene matches: 10. The CDR3 consists of 12 residues. CDR3 sequence (DNA): TGTGCCAGCAGTCGCCAGGACAGGGCTATCTACTTC. Its protein is CASSRQDRAIYF. The full variable domain, in which reference TRBV28 and TRBJ2-7 provide the parts outside the CDR3, is DVKVTQSSRYLVKRTGEKVFLECVQDMDHENMFWYRQDPGLGLRLIYFSYDVKMKEKGDIPEGYSVSREKKERFSLILESASTNQTSMYLCASSRQDRAIYFGPGTRLTVT.

The V gene is TRBV12-3 or TRBV12-4, the J gene TRBJ1-1; D ambiguous. This CDR3 region has 13 residues. The V end was cut by 2 bases, the J end by 4 bases, with 8 bases between. CDR3 sequence (DNA): TGTGCCAGCAGTTTATGGGGAGGCACTGAAGCTTTCTTT. This sequence encodes CASSLWGGTEAFF.

The chain recombines TRBV15 with TRBJ2-5, with 11 bases lining up with TRBD2. Per the germline V gene, CDR1 is LNHNV and CDR2 is YYDKDF (reference sequence). The CDR3 extends over 17 amino acids. Germline trimming cut 0 bases from V and 1 base from J; bases unmatched to any gene: 4. The CDR3, as DNA: TGTGCCACCAGCAGAGATCACCTAGCGGGGGGCCAAGAGACCCAGTACTTC. Encoded protein: CATSRDHLAGGQETQYF.

Comment on this clone: The junction shows a germline mismatch at one end, possibly a read error. Other DNA sequences from this sample encode an identical CDR3 as well. The chain uses TRBV6-1 and TRBJ1-1, with D unclear. The length of the CDR3 is 11 residues. Germline CDR1 is MNHNS and CDR2 is SASEGT. CDR3 loop: CASSERTEAFF. CDR3 bases: TGTGCCAGTAGTGAGAGGACTGAAGCTTTCTTT.

The chain carries TRBV6-6 and TRBJ1-1, with a tentative D call TRBD1 (5 bases). Deletions cut 2 bases from V and 0 bases from J, with 7 bases between. The germline gives CDR1 MNHNY, CDR2 SVGAGI (reference sequence). This CDR3 comprises 14 residues. The CDR3 sequence: CASSYGAMNTEAFF. In DNA form, the CDR3 reads TGTGCCAGCAGTTACGGGGCCATGAACACTGAAGCTTTCTTT.

The chain has TRBV4-1 and TRBJ2-1; TRBD2 matches 7 bases. The CDR3 has 14 amino acids. J gave up 9 bases and V 2 bases, and 7 bases lay outside the gene matches. Germline V lookup: CDR1 MGHRA, CDR2 YSYEKL. The CDR3 coding sequence is TGCGCCAGCAGCCAATCTAGCGGTAATAGTGAGCAGTTCTTC. Translated, it gives CASSQSSGNSEQFF.

The chain employs TRBV29-1 and TRBJ2-7, with TRBD1 matching 8 bases. The CDR3 contains 12 residues. The V and J ends lost 4 bases and 7 bases, in that order; junction bases with no gene match: 6. CDR1 SQVTM and CDR2 ANQGSEA come from the germline V gene. The chain's CDR3 is CSVGQGTGEQYF. In DNA, the CDR3 is TGCAGCGTTGGACAGGGGACCGGAGAGCAGTACTTC.

This clone has only one observation. This rearrangement joins TRBV15 to TRBJ2-3; D gene uncertain. The germline CDR1 and CDR2 sequences are LNHNV and YYDKDF (reference sequence). V was shortened by 2 bases and J by 6 bases, with 6 bases between the two germline ends. This CDR3 has 12 residues. CDR3 sequence reads: CATSRYSDTQYF. CDR3 nucleotide sequence: TGTGCCACCAGCAGATACTCGGATACGCAGTATTTT. The entire variable domain, with the rest obtained from reference TRBV15 and TRBJ2-3, is as follows: DAMVIQNPRYQVTQFGKPVTLSCSQTLNHNVMYWYQQKSSQAPKLLFHYYDKDFNNEADTPDNFQSRRPNTSFCFLDIRSPGLGDTAMYLCATSRYSDTQYFGPGTRLTVL.

V gene TRBV5-4 combines with J gene TRBJ2-5; no definite D call. Trimming took off 6 bases at V and 5 bases at J, with 17 bases between the two ends. Germline CDR1 is SGHNT and CDR2 is YYREEE (reference sequence). This CDR3 comprises 14 residues. The CDR3 here is CASNNYGYRETQYF. The CDR3 DNA sequence: TGTGCCAGCAACAACTACGGGTACCGGGAGACCCAGTACTTC.

The chain carries TRBV7-3 and TRBJ2-1; 7 positions match TRBD2. Germline values: CDR1 SGHTA, CDR2 FQGTGA. The CDR3 is made up of 12 amino acids. After removal of 0 bases from V and 10 bases from J, the junction contained 0 bases not matched to a gene. The CDR3 nucleotides read TGTGCCAGCAGCTTAACTAGCGGGGAGCAGTTCTTC. Its protein product is CASSLTSGEQFF. Full variable domain (missing parts from reference TRBV7-3 and TRBJ2-1): GAGVSQTPSNKVTEKGKYVELRCDPISGHTALYWYRQSLGQGPEFLIYFQGTGAADDSGLPNDRFFAVRPEGSVSTLKIQRTERGDSAVYLCASSLTSGEQFFGPGTRLTVL.

V and J are TRBV13 and TRBJ2-1; TRBD2 might be the D (5 bases). The V end lost 5 bases, the J end lost 6 bases, and 11 bases lay between the germline ends. The CDR3 extends over 13 amino acids. CDR1 is PRHDT, CDR2 FYEKMQ, per germline (reference sequence). The CDR3 coding sequence is TGTGCCAGCAGCGGTCTAGCTATCAATGAGCAGTTCTTC. Protein product: CASSGLAINEQFF. The full variable domain, its missing parts supplied by reference TRBV13 and TRBJ2-1, is AAGVIQSPRHLIKEKRETATLKCYPIPRHDTVYWYQQGPGQDPQFLISFYEKMQSDKGSIPDRFSAQQFSDYHSELNMSSLELGDSALYFCASSGLAINEQFFGPGTRLTVL.

This rearrangement joins TRBV19 to TRBJ2-5; 11 bases match TRBD2. V gave up 5 bases and J gave up 5 bases; unmatched junction bases: 13. The germline CDR1 and CDR2 sequences are LNHDA and SQIVND (reference sequence). The length of the CDR3 is 17 residues. CDR3 residues: CASSLLSGGAAGETQYF. DNA of the CDR3: TGTGCCAGTAGTCTACTTAGCGGGGGGGCGGCTGGGGAGACCCAGTACTTC.

The rearrangement joins TRBV19 to TRBJ1-1, with D possibly TRBD1 on 6 matching bases. The CDR3 length is 15 residues. V lost 6 bases and J 0 bases, leaving 14 bases between the germline ends. CDR1 LNHDA and CDR2 SQIVND come from the germline V gene (reference sequence). The CDR3 DNA reads TGTGCCAGTAGCGCGGACAGAACCATGAACACTGAAGCTTTCTTT. Protein sequence: CASSADRTMNTEAFF.

This clone has only one observation. The chain couples TRBV3-1 (or the pseudogene TRBV3-2) to TRBJ1-6; possible D gene TRBD1, 5 bases. Germline V gene sequence: CDR1 LGHDT, CDR2 YNNKEL (reference sequence). Trimming shortened V by 1 base and J by 5 bases, and 9 bases separated the two germline ends. The length of the CDR3 is 15 residues. CDR3 region: CASSQVLGHNSPLHF. DNA of the CDR3: TGTGCCAGCAGCCAAGTTCTGGGGCATAATTCACCCCTCCACTTT.

V usage is TRBV11-3 and J usage is TRBJ2-5, with 8 nucleotides matching TRBD2. Germline loops: CDR1 SGHNT, CDR2 YENEEA. The CDR3 is 14 amino acids. J gave up 5 bases and V 3 bases, and 5 bases lay outside the gene matches. CDR3 sequence reads: CASSFGGADETQYF. CDR3 in DNA: TGTGCCAGCAGCTTCGGGGGGGCAGATGAGACCCAGTACTTC.

DNA for the CDR3: TGTGCCAGCTCACCCTCACGGTCGACCTACGAGCAGTACTTC. It codes for CASSPSRSTYEQYF. The chain couples TRBV18 to TRBJ2-7; D is undetermined. This CDR3 comprises 14 residues. The germline V gene encodes CDR1 KGHSH and CDR2 LQKENI. Between the trimmed V and J ends, which lost 3 bases and 2 bases, there was a span of 11 bases.

This clone was observed a single time. The gene calls are TRBV10-3 and TRBJ1-4; no clear D. Germline V gene sequence: CDR1 ENHRY, CDR2 SYGVKD. The CDR3 spans 15 residues. The V and J ends lost 0 bases and 3 bases respectively, with 8 bases between them. This CDR3 is CAISESGVPNEKLFF. In nucleotides, the CDR3 is TGTGCCATCAGTGAGTCCGGGGTGCCTAATGAAAAACTGTTTTTT.

V usage is TRBV2 and J usage is TRBJ1-2; tentatively, D is TRBD1 (6 bases). The length of the CDR3 is 14 residues. The V gene's germline CDR1 is SNHLY and CDR2 FYNNEI. Trimming left V 4 bases short and J 4 bases short, with 13 bases between. CDR3 in amino acids: CASSARTASYGYTF. In DNA form, the CDR3 reads TGTGCCAGCAGTGCGCGGACAGCCAGCTATGGCTACACCTTC.

The V and J genes are TRBV4-1 and TRBJ1-6; 9 positions match TRBD1. The length of the CDR3 is 15 residues. Germline lookup yields CDR1 MGHRA and CDR2 YSYEKL. Germline trimming cut 5 bases from V and 9 bases from J; bases unmatched to any gene: 8. CDR3 in DNA: TGCGCCAGCAGCGGCCGGACAGGGGTGGGTTCACCCCTCCACTTT. The encoded protein is CASSGRTGVGSPLHF.

This clone has more than one count but fewer than ten. This sequence joins TRBV19 and TRBJ2-3; 9 nucleotides match TRBD2. The CDR3 is 17 amino acids. Looked up from germline, CDR1 is LNHDA and CDR2 is SQIVND (reference sequence). After removal of 7 bases from V and 2 bases from J, the junction contained 13 bases not matched to a gene. In nucleotides, the CDR3 is TGTGCCAGTACCCTACAGGGCGGGAGGGCCCCCACAGATACGCAGTATTTT. Its translation is CASTLQGGRAPTDTQYF.

The rearrangement uses TRBV9 and TRBJ1-6; D ambiguous. Germline V gives CDR1 SGDLS, CDR2 YYNGEE. CDR3 length equals 16 residues. The germline V and J ends were trimmed by 2 bases and 5 bases, with 14 bases remaining between them. CDR3 in DNA: TGTGCCAGCAGCGTTTCTGGAGGCGGGAATAATTCACCCCTCCACTTT. Protein product: CASSVSGGGNNSPLHF.

This chain joins TRBV7-8 and TRBJ1-5; possible D gene TRBD1, 5 bases. There are 15 residues in the CDR3. Trimming cost V 5 bases and J 0 bases, with 11 bases left between them. CDR1 is SGHVS, CDR2 FQNEAQ, per germline. CDR3 sequence: CASSRGEGSNQPQHF. CDR3 sequence (DNA): TGTGCCAGCAGCCGAGGGGAGGGTAGCAATCAGCCCCAGCATTTT. Combining the CDR3 with reference TRBV7-8 and TRBJ1-5 gives the whole variable domain GAGVSQSPRYKVAKRGQDVALRCDPISGHVSLFWYQQALGQGPEFLTYFQNEAQLDKSGLPSDRFFAERPEGSVSTLKIQRTQQEDSAVYLCASSRGEGSNQPQHFGDGTRLSIL.

This clone was picked up one time. The chain links TRBV9 to TRBJ1-1, with D unresolved. V was trimmed by 4 bases and J by 7 bases, leaving 17 bases between them. The germline V gene has CDR1 SGDLS and CDR2 YYNGEE. The CDR3 has 14 amino acids. DNA of the CDR3: TGTGCCAGCAGCATCGGTCCAGGTTCGGATGAAGCTTTCTTT. This sequence encodes CASSIGPGSDEAFF. The full variable domain, in which reference TRBV9 and TRBJ1-1 provide the parts outside the CDR3, is DSGVTQTPKHLITATGQRVTLRCSPRSGDLSVYWYQQSLDQGLQFLIQYYNGEERAKGNILERFSAQQFPDLHSELNLSSLELGDSALYFCASSIGPGSDEAFFGQGTRLTVV.

The V and J genes are TRBV19 and TRBJ2-5; a weak D match, TRBD2 (5 bases). CDR3 length: 17 residues. Germline V gene sequence: CDR1 LNHDA, CDR2 SQIVND (reference sequence). V lost 5 bases and J lost 7, with 26 bases in between. The CDR3 coding sequence is TGTGCCAGTAGTCCCAGCCCCTGGCCGGGGAGATCCGGGACCCAGTACTTC. Its protein is CASSPSPWPGRSGTQYF.

The CDR3 protein is CASSYTAGGPSETQYF. The CDR3 bases are TGTGCCAGCAGTTATACGGCGGGAGGGCCTTCGGAGACCCAGTACTTC. This rearrangement joins TRBV6-2 or TRBV6-3 to TRBJ2-5, with TRBD2 matching over 9 bases. CDR3 length equals 16 residues. V lost 3 bases, J lost 5 bases, and 10 bases stayed unmatched. Germline V CDR1 and CDR2: MNHEY, SVGEGT.

This chain joins TRBV6-5 and TRBJ1-3, with TRBD1 as a possible D gene (6 bases). The germline V and J ends were trimmed by 0 bases and 0 bases, with 9 bases remaining between them. The CDR3 runs 16 residues. Germline loops: CDR1 MNHEY, CDR2 SVGAGI. The DNA of the CDR3 is TGTGCCAGCAGTTACTCTAGCAGGGGCTCTGGAAACACCATATATTTT. It translates to CASSYSSRGSGNTIYF.